The 27 T cell receptor beta chains below come from one sample, sequenced in a study of tumor-infiltrating lymphocytes in primary liver carcinoma (dated by TCRdb to the late 2010s). Sequencing took place on an Illumina HiSeq 2500. Starting from approximately 500 ng total RNA, TCRbeta-specific cDNA was produced by reverse transcription with a constant-region primer and ProtoScript II reverse transcriptase. TCRbeta libraries were built with three nested multiplex PCR rounds, a slightly modified ARM-PCR procedure. The first two PCR rounds used multiplex TRBV1-TRBV30 forward primers with a Cbeta reverse primer, each for 10 cycles. The public reads were quality trimmed at Q25 with fastp and then assembled into clones with MiXCR by TCRdb, keeping productive beta chains. CDR3 protein sequences are deduplicated, and each keeps its most common genes and DNA. A total of 330,000 or so distinct CDR3 sequences appear in this sample, 65% of them only once. About 6.5% of the sample is in the top ten clones.

TRIzol reagent was used to extract blood RNA from unsorted whole blood, while the DNeasy Blood & Tissue kit provided the germline DNA. Material: peripheral blood. The receptors were gathered from a man in his forties with primary liver carcinoma and hepatitis B virus infection.

V and J are TRBV2 and TRBJ1-2, with D maybe TRBD1 (6 bases). The CDR3 covers 14 residues. CDR1 is SNHLY and CDR2 is FYNNEI in the germline V gene. V gave up 11 bases and J gave up 7 bases, with 23 bases separating them. The CDR3 bases are TGTGCCGGATCTCGGGGGGCAGAAGAACGTGGCTACACCTTC. It codes for CAGSRGAEERGYTF.

On this clonotype itself: Given a much more abundant clone one base away, this may be a read error. The chain combines TRBV10-2 with TRBJ2-7, with TRBD1 identical over 8 bases. Germline assignment: CDR1 WSHSY and CDR2 SAAADI. V gave up 8 bases and J gave up 2 bases; unmatched junction bases: 8. This CDR3 contains 14 residues. The DNA of the CDR3 is TGCGCCAGCCATGGACAGGGCGGGCCCTACGAGCAGTACTTC. As protein: CASHGQGGPYEQYF.

This clonotype has only a few counts. Since a much larger clone is just one base distant, this may be a read error. The CDR3 end shows no conserved phenylalanine or tryptophan, and so a read error is likely. The gene calls are TRBV4-2 and TRBJ1-2; a possible D gene is TRBD1 (6 bases). The CDR3 extends over 15 amino acids. Between the trimmed V and J ends, which lost 4 bases and 8 bases, there was a span of 20 bases. Looked up from germline, CDR1 is LGHNA and CDR2 is YNFKEQ. CDR3 DNA sequence: TGTGCCAGCAGCCCGAAAGACCGGGGTACAGGGGGCTACACCCTC. The encoded protein is CASSPKDRGTGGYTL.

The rearrangement joins TRBV5-1 to TRBJ1-2; no definite D call. The V gene's germline CDR1 is SGHRS and CDR2 YFSETQ. Between the trimmed V and J ends, which lost 9 bases and 8 bases, there was a span of 20 bases. This CDR3 contains 13 residues. The CDR3 spells CATNLVAARGYTF. As DNA, the CDR3 is TGCGCCACCAACTTGGTGGCAGCACGGGGCTACACCTTC.

V usage is TRBV6-2 or TRBV6-3 and J usage is TRBJ2-7; D gene uncertain. Germline CDR1 reads MNHEY; CDR2 reads SVGEGT. The CDR3 contains 18 residues. The germline V and J ends were trimmed by 7 bases and 2 bases, with 27 bases remaining between them. The CDR3 loop reads CASIYSLYPGGNTYEQYF. CDR3 in DNA: TGTGCCAGCATCTACTCGTTATATCCGGGCGGAAATACCTACGAGCAGTACTTC.

Worth noting for this clonotype: At one boundary the junction diverges from the germline segment, which might be a read error. This chain uses TRBV5-6 with TRBJ1-1; no clear D. The CDR3 is 14 amino acids. Germline loops: CDR1 SGHDT, CDR2 YYEEEE. CDR3 sequence: CASSLAGPNNEAFF. DNA for the CDR3: TGTGCCAGCAGCTTGGCTGGGCCGAACAATGAAGCTTTCTTT.

For this clonotype: An end of the junction does not agree with germline; a read error may underlie this. The chain links TRBV11-2 to TRBJ2-7; no reliable D call. This CDR3 is 13 amino acids long. Germline V CDR1 and CDR2: SGHAT, FQNNGV. The CDR3 here is CTSTVPSTYERYF. Written as DNA, the CDR3 is TGTACCAGTACCGTCCCGAGCACCTACGAGCGGTACTTC.

This clonotype occurred many times. The rearrangement links TRBV6-1 to TRBJ2-1; no firm D call. The CDR3 spans 16 residues. Germline V CDR1 and CDR2: MNHNS, SASEGT. Trimming pared 1 base from V and 5 bases from J, leaving 15 bases between. This chain's CDR3 is CASSEERNIPNNEQFF. The CDR3, as DNA: TGTGCCAGCAGTGAAGAGAGAAACATACCAAACAATGAGCAGTTCTTC.

A note on this clonotype: Mismatch with germline at one junction end may stem from a read error. The chain recombines TRBV6-1 with TRBJ2-3; 8 nucleotides line up with TRBD2. This CDR3 spans 13 amino acids. CDR1 is MNHNS and CDR2 is SASEGT in the germline V gene. The CDR3 sequence is CASTSGSTDTQRF. CDR3 sequence (DNA): TGTGCCAGCACCAGCGGGAGTACAGATACGCAGCGTTTT.

Remarks on this clonotype: The junction departs from germline at one end; a sequencing error may be responsible. The rearrangement joins TRBV5-1 to TRBJ2-2; D is unresolved. The germline CDR1 and CDR2 sequences are SGHRS and YFSETQ. This CDR3 contains 11 residues. The CDR3 sequence: CASTLAGELFF. The DNA of the CDR3 is TGCGCCAGCACCTTGGCCGGGGAGCTGTTTTTT.

Only a few counts were recorded for this clonotype. This chain links TRBV28 with TRBJ2-7, with no clear D. This CDR3 is 13 amino acids long. Trimming removed 4 bases from V and 0 bases from J, with 7 bases in between. Germline V gene data show CDR1 as MDHEN and CDR2 as SYDVKM. The CDR3 loop is CASSSSPSYEQYF. CDR3 bases: TGTGCCAGCAGTTCCTCACCCTCCTACGAGCAGTACTTC.

This chain uses TRBV11-2 with TRBJ2-1; 7 bases line up with TRBD2. Germline V gene lookup returns CDR1 SGHAT and CDR2 FQNNGV. This CDR3 has 15 residues. The trim removed 5 bases at V and 8 bases at J, leaving 12 bases unmatched. This CDR3 is CASSTLGGLDDEQFF. Here the CDR3 DNA reads TGTGCCAGCAGCACACTCGGAGGACTAGACGATGAGCAGTTCTTC.

This clonotype was detected only a few times. This rearrangement joins TRBV5-1 to TRBJ2-7; 9 bases line up with TRBD2. Trimming cost V 3 bases and J 7 bases; bases outside gene matches: 11. Germline CDR1 SGHRS, CDR2 YFSETQ. The CDR3 contains 15 residues. The CDR3 protein is CASSWSPSGALEQYF. In DNA form, the CDR3 reads TGCGCCAGCAGCTGGTCGCCTAGCGGGGCATTAGAGCAGTACTTC.

CDR3 DNA: TGTGCCAGCAGCCCCCCACTACAGGTCTATGGCTACACCTTC. It translates to CASSPPLQVYGYTF. The chain carries TRBV5-4 and TRBJ1-2, with D possibly matching TRBD1 (5 bases). CDR1 and CDR2 from the germline V gene are SGHNT and YYREEE (reference sequence). Trimming took off 4 bases at V and 4 bases at J, with 14 bases between the two ends. The CDR3 extends over 14 amino acids.

This clonotype was recorded many times. J is TRBJ2-7 and V is TRBV4-1; tentative D call: TRBD2 (5 bases). Germline-derived CDR1 and CDR2 are MGHRA and YSYEKL. This CDR3 is built from 15 residues. V lost 0 bases, J lost 2 bases, and 11 bases lay in between. CDR3 protein: CASSQDQLVTYEQYF. In DNA, the CDR3 is TGCGCCAGCAGCCAAGATCAACTAGTCACCTACGAGCAGTACTTC.

This rearrangement joins TRBV5-1 to TRBJ2-7; TRBD1 might be the D (6 bases). This CDR3 has 14 amino acids. Germline CDR1 is SGHRS and CDR2 is YFSETQ. V lost 0 bases to trimming and J lost 6 bases, with 13 bases between them. The CDR3 loop is CASSLVGRGPEQYF. CDR3 nucleotides: TGCGCCAGCAGCTTGGTTGGCAGGGGCCCCGAGCAGTACTTC.

This clonotype was counted a single time. A much more abundant neighbour one base away suggests this may be a read error. This sequence joins TRBV6-6 and TRBJ2-2; no clear D. Per germline, CDR1 MNHNY and CDR2 SVGAGI (reference sequence). This CDR3 is built from 15 residues. V was clipped by 2 bases and J by 0 bases, with 7 bases between them. The CDR3 here is CASSYLVANTGELFF. For the CDR3, the DNA is TGTGCCAGCAGTTACCTGGTGGCGAACACCGGGGAGCTGTTTTTT.

Of note for this clonotype: The junction departs from germline at one end; a sequencing error may be responsible. The rearrangement joins TRBV11-1 to TRBJ2-3, with TRBD2 as a possible D gene (6 bases). CDR3 length: 17 amino acids. Germline-derived CDR1 and CDR2 are SGHAT and FQDESV (reference sequence). The DNA for the CDR3 is TGTGCCAGCAGCTTAGGAGCGGCTAGCGAGGGCACAGATATGCAGTATTTT. Its translation: CASSLGAASEGTDMQYF.

The rearrangement joins TRBV11-2 to TRBJ2-1; TRBD2 matches 10 bases. Losses at the gene ends were 5 bases for V and 6 bases for J; bases not matched to a gene: 7. The CDR3 extends over 15 amino acids. The germline gives CDR1 SGHAT, CDR2 FQNNGV. CDR3 sequence: CASSNLAGVANEQFF. In DNA, the CDR3 is TGTGCCAGCAGCAACCTAGCGGGAGTCGCCAATGAGCAGTTCTTC.

In the case of this clonotype: The germline gene is not matched at one end of the junction; a read error may be the cause. The V gene is TRBV4-1, the J gene TRBJ2-7, with D hard to call. CDR3 length: 15 amino acids. CDR1 and CDR2 (germline): MGHRA, YSYEKL. CDR3: CTSSQDRILSYEQYF. The CDR3 DNA is TGTACCAGCAGCCAAGATCGGATACTGTCCTACGAGCAGTACTTC.

This clonotype was counted at least ten times. The DNA for the CDR3 is TGTGCCAGCAGCTTGTTTGGGACTCCAAACACCGGGGAGCTGTTTTTT. As protein: CASSLFGTPNTGELFF. The V gene is TRBV7-8, the J gene TRBJ2-2; D might be TRBD2 (6 bases). The CDR3 runs 16 residues. V lost 3 bases and J 2 bases, leaving 13 bases between the germline ends. Germline assignment: CDR1 SGHVS and CDR2 FQNEAQ.

The chain is built from TRBV11-2 and TRBJ2-7, with 9 nucleotides matching TRBD1. Germline values: CDR1 SGHAT, CDR2 FQNNGV. The CDR3 has 15 amino acids. J gave up 3 bases and V 11 bases, and 14 bases lay outside the gene matches. The CDR3 protein is CADSRAGTGNYEQYF. The CDR3 DNA reads TGTGCCGACAGCCGGGCCGGGACAGGGAACTACGAGCAGTACTTC.

This rearrangement joins TRBV11-1 to TRBJ2-2; either TRBD1 or TRBD2 may fit D (6 bases each). Germline lookup yields CDR1 SGHAT and CDR2 FQDESV (reference sequence). V was shortened by 0 bases and J by 5 bases, with 13 bases between the two germline ends. This CDR3 region has 16 residues. The CDR3 DNA reads TGTGCCAGCAGCTTAGCGGGGGGCAGCTTGACCGGGGAGCTGTTTTTT. Translating gives CASSLAGGSLTGELFF. Using reference TRBV11-1 and TRBJ2-2 for the parts outside the CDR3, the full variable domain is EAEVAQSPRYKITEKSQAVAFWCDPISGHATLYWYRQILGQGPELLVQFQDESVVDDSQLPKDRFSAERLKGVDSTLKIQPAELGDSAMYLCASSLAGGSLTGELFFGEGSRLTVL.

To note about this clonotype: The junction departs from the called germline gene at one end, perhaps through a read error. The rearrangement uses TRBV5-4 and TRBJ1-2; a weak D match, TRBD1 (5 bases). Germline V lookup: CDR1 SGHNT, CDR2 YYREEE (reference sequence). The CDR3 is made up of 17 amino acids. The CDR3 coding sequence is TGTGCCGGCAGCTTGGCCGATGGGACGCTAGCTAGACATGGCTACACCTTC. Translating gives CAGSLADGTLARHGYTF.

The chain combines TRBV30 with TRBJ1-5; the match to TRBD1 covers 9 bases. The CDR3 sequence is 14 residues long. CDR1 GTSNPN and CDR2 SVGIG come from the germline V gene (reference sequence). V lost 4 bases and J lost 4; bases outside the gene matches: 5. DNA for the CDR3: TGTGCCTGGAATACAGGGGGCGGGAATCAGCCCCAGCATTTT. This sequence encodes CAWNTGGGNQPQHF.

This chain links TRBV28 with TRBJ2-5, with 12 bases lining up with TRBD1. CDR3 length equals 15 residues. Looked up from germline, CDR1 is MDHEN and CDR2 is SYDVKM. The V and J ends lost 5 bases and 5 bases, in that order; junction bases with no gene match: 6. The CDR3 nucleotides are TGTGCCAGCAGTGGCCGGGACAGGGGGCCGGAGACCCAGTACTTC. Residues: CASSGRDRGPETQYF.

Worth noting for this clonotype: Because the CDR3's place on the DNA is in doubt, the DNA is left out and the CDR3 is given as listed by TCRdb. The chain uses TRBV10-3 and TRBJ2-6; TRBD1 is taken as the D call from the table, unchecked against the DNA. CDR1 is ENHRY and CDR2 is SYGVKD in the germline V gene. The CDR3 has 16 amino acids, counting both end residues. The CDR3 loop is CAISTAWGSGANVPTF.